The present entry profiles one T cell receptor beta chain with its context. The antigen is not known. Researchers divided each subset's genomic DNA evenly across several immunoSEQ plates. Assay: immunoSEQ multiplex PCR; the TCRdb copy retains only in-frame clones and omits some. The repertoire consists of 600,000 to 750,000 clones, with roughly 70% occurring once and the leading ten covering less than 2%. Per germline, CDR1 GTSNPN and CDR2 SVGIG (reference sequence). With 8 bases removed from V and 7 bases from J, the gap between germline ends came to 15 bases. This CDR3 region has 13 residues. These data originate in a study of shared clonotypes between healthy human individuals. The study, taken as a whole, reports: Rarefaction indicated that sorted-subset sequencing remained incomplete although depth was large. Clonotype sharing across several donors was observed for around 5.1% of naive CD4 clonotypes.

The source is a woman aged 30 to 39 in good health. The genes are TRBV30 and TRBJ1-6; tentative D call: TRBD1 (6 bases). Sequenced sample: memory CD4+ T cells sorted from blood. Subset reported: CD45RA-negative fraction. The CDR3 region is CAGGGQTNSPLHF. CDR3 DNA: TGTGCCGGAGGGGGGCAGACCAATTCACCCCTCCACTTT.